This entry lists 10 T cell receptor beta chains sequenced from one sample in a study of blood T cell repertoires in COVID-19. Sequenced by immunoSEQ multiplex PCR; TCRdb stores in-frame clones only, minus some. The data contain around 320,000 clones, roughly 86% of them singletons. Sequenced: peripheral blood. These receptor sequences come from a woman in her twenties or thirties with COVID-19, enrolled during active disease.

The chain recombines TRBV27 with TRBJ1-2; the D is unclear. The CDR3 is 14 residues long. V was shortened by 5 bases and J by 6 bases, with 16 bases between the two germline ends. Per the germline V gene, CDR1 is MNHEY and CDR2 is SMNVEV (reference sequence). CDR3 DNA sequence: TGTGCCAGCAGTCCCTCCGAGGTAGGAGATGGCTACACCTTC. Translated, it gives CASSPSEVGDGYTF.

The chain employs TRBV19 and TRBJ1-2; tentative D call: TRBD1 (5 bases). The CDR3 runs to 16 residues. Germline values: CDR1 LNHDA, CDR2 SQIVND (reference sequence). With 5 bases removed from V and 0 bases from J, the gap between germline ends came to 16 bases. The CDR3 spells CASSDTGALSNYGYTF. The DNA of the CDR3 is TGTGCCAGTAGTGATACAGGAGCCCTATCTAACTATGGCTACACCTTC.

J is TRBJ2-7 and V is TRBV5-1; a possible D gene is TRBD1 (6 bases). The CDR3 loop spans 17 amino acids. Germline values: CDR1 SGHRS, CDR2 YFSETQ. Trimming took off 1 base at V and 3 bases at J, with 20 bases between the two ends. CDR3 sequence reads: CASSLSTGPTQFYEQYF. In DNA, the CDR3 is TGCGCCAGCAGCTTGAGTACAGGGCCCACGCAATTCTACGAGCAGTACTTC.

The V and J genes are TRBV5-6 and TRBJ1-6, with D hard to call. The length of the CDR3 is 15 residues. V lost 0 bases and J lost 8, with 12 bases in between. The germline CDR1 and CDR2 sequences are SGHDT and YYEEEE. The CDR3 region has the DNA TGTGCCAGCAGCTTGGATTCCGCGGGATATTCACCCCTCCACTTT. Translated, it gives CASSLDSAGYSPLHF.

V gene TRBV23-1 combines with J gene TRBJ2-7, with 7 bases aligning to TRBD2. TRBV23-1 is flagged as an ORF with uncertain function. The junction had 11 bases not matched to a gene; V was cut back by 8 bases and J by 4 bases. The CDR3 runs to 14 residues. The DNA of the CDR3 is TGCGCCAGCCCCCCCCCGAGCGGGGTATACGAGCAGTACTTC. It specifies CASPPPSGVYEQYF.

J is TRBJ2-3 and V is TRBV11-3; 11 bases align to TRBD2. The V segment lost 5 bases and the J segment 3 bases; nucleotides outside the gene matches: 7. Per the germline V gene, CDR1 is SGHNT and CDR2 is YENEEA. There are 16 residues in the CDR3. CDR3 loop: CASSRSGGAYTDTQYF. In nucleotides, the CDR3 is TGTGCCAGCAGCCGTAGCGGGGGGGCATATACAGATACGCAGTATTTT. The full variable domain, with the rest looked up from reference TRBV11-3 and TRBJ2-3, is EAGVVQSPRYKIIEKKQPVAFWCNPISGHNTLYWYLQNLGQGPELLIRYENEEAVDDSQLPKDRFSAERLKGVDSTLKIQPAELGDSAVYLCASSRSGGAYTDTQYFGPGTRLTVL.

The genes are TRBV24-1 and TRBJ1-5, with 7 bases matching TRBD1. Germline CDR1 reads KGHDR; CDR2 reads SFDVKD. J lost 2 bases, V lost 3 bases, and 18 bases had no gene match. The CDR3 runs 20 residues. The CDR3 reads CATSDLITGDPGGGNQPQHF. DNA for the CDR3: TGTGCCACCAGTGATCTAATTACAGGGGATCCCGGGGGGGGCAATCAGCCCCAGCATTTT.

A single count supports this clone. This chain connects TRBV21-1 to TRBJ2-7; the table's D call, TRBD2, was not checked against the DNA. TRBV21-1 is given as a pseudogene. The CDR3 has 12 amino acids. CDR3 sequence reads: CASSKSSYEQYF. CDR3 DNA sequence: TGTGCCAGCAGCAAGAGCTCCTACGAGCAGTACTTC.

This clone was recorded only once. V gene TRBV6-5 combines with J gene TRBJ1-1; D is undetermined. CDR1 is MNHEY, CDR2 SVGAGI, per germline. The length of the CDR3 is 13 residues. V lost 7 bases and J 0 bases, leaving 9 bases between the germline ends. CDR3: CASTRGLNTEAFF. In DNA, the CDR3 is TGTGCCAGCACCAGAGGGTTGAACACTGAAGCTTTCTTT.

This clone appeared a single time. The chain couples TRBV12-3 or TRBV12-4 to TRBJ1-2, with D perhaps matching TRBD1 (5 bases). The ends were cut back, 4 bases at V and 3 bases at J, with 9 bases in the middle. The CDR3 consists of 13 residues. CDR3 sequence (DNA): TGTGCCAGCAGTTGGGGCGCCGACTATGGCTACACCTTC. This translates into CASSWGADYGYTF.